The present T cell receptor beta chain was sequenced within a study of early T cells in non-severe SARS-CoV-2 infection (dated by TCRdb to 2020 to 2023). Regarding the study in general: Because TCR sequencing was done on bulk RNA from unsorted whole blood, the alpha and beta chains could not be paired.

Library prep was done by 5' RACE. Reads for this sample came from a NextSeq 500. Unique molecular identifiers were attached to individual cDNA molecules in the TCR library protocol so that sequencing error and PCR bias could be corrected. Sequencing covered both TCR alpha and beta chains, and within each sample the abundances of alpha and beta sequences were tightly co-correlated. Concerning the study's data processing: V gene, J gene and CDR3 annotation of TCR sequences was performed with Decombinator V4. Expanded TCRs were defined as changing significantly between any two time points under a Poisson model with p below 0.0001. TCR abundances were normalised to the total number of TCRs sequenced per sample and were expressed as counts per million. TRAV1-2 paired with TRAJ12, TRAJ20 or TRAJ33 defined MAIT TCRs, while TRAV10 paired with TRAJ18 defined iNKT TCRs. A search of VDJdb, accessed on 1 November 2021, was run for TCRs annotated to CMV, EBV and SARS-CoV-2, with TCRs annotated for multiple antigens excluded. The public reads were run again by TCRdb, first through fastp at Q25 and then through MiXCR, and only productive beta chains were kept. Every CDR3 protein is listed once, alongside the most common genes and DNA of its rows. The V and J calls reflect TCRdb's pipeline rather than the authors' work. Within this sample are some 54,000 distinct CDR3 sequences, with about 9.1% of them counted one time only. Clones ranked in the top ten supply roughly 8% of the sample.

Set within a cohort of healthcare workers in London, UK, this nested case-control study involved weekly PCR testing of nasopharyngeal swabs along with blood sampling. Healthcare workers were recruited between 23 and 31 March 2020, during the week of the UK lockdown, and were followed weekly for up to roughly 16 weeks. The germline V gene encodes CDR1 SGHRS and CDR2 YFSETQ. From V the trimming removes 4 bases and from J it removes 0 bases, while the gene matches leave 6 bases of the junction unaccounted for. The CDR3 runs 15 residues from the cysteine to the phenylalanine. CDR3 DNA only is kept here, 45 bases in frame from base 1. This clonotype was counted ten times or more. Its antigen target is currently unknown. Base qualities are not provided; no much larger clone lies one nucleotide away. Study-wide findings and limitations: VDJdb matching was skewed toward anti-spike CD8 responses and likely underestimated virus-specific expansions by missing private and CD4 specificities.

Sequencing was done on a sample of whole blood. The sequence was obtained from an adult who was a healthcare worker with PCR-confirmed SARS-CoV-2 infection or an uninfected control (not recorded which). The sequence links TRBV5-1 to TRBJ2-7, with 8 junctional bases fitting TRBD1. The sequenced DNA: TGCGCCAGCAGCCCGACAGGGGACAGCTCCTACGAGCAGTACTTC. The translation is CASSPTGDSSYEQYF.